This is a list of T cell receptor beta chains from one sample in a study of blood T cell repertoires in COVID-19. Assay used: immunoSEQ multiplex PCR; TCRdb lists only in-frame clones, some missing. The repertoire includes around 150,000 clones, roughly 90% of them detected once, and 3% to 4.5% sits in the top ten. Input material: peripheral blood. The receptors shown here come from a woman aged 55-69 years who had recovered from COVID-19. CDR3s include the opening cysteine and the closing phenylalanine or tryptophan. Fields, in order: CDR3 protein, CDR3 DNA, clone size, D gene, J gene, V gene. D genes are given only for firm matches. Clone size, where shown, is once, few, many, or a class for clones that have expanded.

cdr3_aa: CASSQGLAGGMQETQYF; cdr3_nt: TGTGCCAGCAGCCAGGGACTAGCGGGGGGGATGCAAGAGACCCAGTACTTC; clone_size: once; d_call: TRBD2; j_call: TRBJ2-5; v_call: TRBV7-3
cdr3_aa: CASEPLTRDLAGFQYF; cdr3_nt: TGTGCCAGCGAGCCCCTCACCCGGGATTTAGCGGGGTTTCAGTACTTC; clone_size: .; d_call: TRBD2; j_call: TRBJ2-4; v_call: TRBV11-2
cdr3_aa: CASSVEGDGYTF; cdr3_nt: TGTGCCAGCAGTGTAGAGGGGGATGGCTACACCTTC; clone_size: .; d_call: .; j_call: TRBJ1-2; v_call: TRBV2
cdr3_aa: CASSWNAGLAGGSSYNEQFF; cdr3_nt: TGTGCCAGCAGTTGGAATGCGGGACTAGCGGGGGGGAGCTCCTACAATGAGCAGTTCTTC; clone_size: .; d_call: TRBD2; j_call: TRBJ2-1; v_call: TRBV6-2/TRBV6-3
cdr3_aa: CASSTRDRGILGNQPQHF; cdr3_nt: TGTGCCAGCAGCACCCGGGACAGGGGGATTTTGGGCAATCAGCCCCAGCATTTT; clone_size: .; d_call: TRBD1; j_call: TRBJ1-5; v_call: TRBV7-8
cdr3_aa: CATSDPGQGAYEQYF; cdr3_nt: TGTGCCACCAGTGATCCGGGACAGGGTGCCTACGAGCAGTACTTC; clone_size: .; d_call: TRBD1; j_call: TRBJ2-7; v_call: TRBV24-1
cdr3_aa: CASSFTGGANAEAFF; cdr3_nt: TGTGCCAGCAGCTTTACAGGGGGCGCAAACGCTGAAGCTTTCTTT; clone_size: .; d_call: TRBD1; j_call: TRBJ1-1; v_call: TRBV11-2
cdr3_aa: CATSRNRNEKLFF; cdr3_nt: TGTGCCACCAGCAGAAACCGGAATGAAAAACTGTTTTTT; clone_size: .; d_call: .; j_call: TRBJ1-4; v_call: TRBV15
cdr3_aa: CASSPHRDNNNEQFF; cdr3_nt: TGTGCCAGCAGTCCCCACCGGGACAACAACAATGAGCAGTTCTTC; clone_size: .; d_call: .; j_call: TRBJ2-1; v_call: TRBV28
cdr3_aa: CASSASGSEETQYF; cdr3_nt: TGTGCCAGCAGCGCTTCAGGGTCGGAAGAGACCCAGTACTTC; clone_size: .; d_call: .; j_call: TRBJ2-5; v_call: TRBV7-9
cdr3_aa: CASSPQGATYEQYF; cdr3_nt: TGTGCCAGCAGTCCCCAAGGGGCCACATACGAGCAGTACTTC; clone_size: .; d_call: .; j_call: TRBJ2-7; v_call: TRBV27
cdr3_aa: CASSQRGPQETQYF; cdr3_nt: TGCGCCAGCAGCCAACGGGGTCCTCAAGAGACCCAGTACTTC; clone_size: .; d_call: .; j_call: TRBJ2-5; v_call: TRBV4-3
cdr3_aa: CASSLQGNTEAFF; cdr3_nt: TGTGCCAGCAGCTTACAGGGTAACACTGAAGCTTTCTTT; clone_size: .; d_call: .; j_call: TRBJ1-1; v_call: TRBV7-8
cdr3_aa: CASRVSAGELFF; cdr3_nt: TGTGCCAGCCGCGTGAGCGCCGGGGAGCTGTTTTTT; clone_size: .; d_call: .; j_call: TRBJ2-2; v_call: TRBV6-6
cdr3_aa: CATSDLAGDETQYF; cdr3_nt: TGTGCCACCAGTGATTTAGCAGGGGATGAGACCCAGTACTTC; clone_size: .; d_call: .; j_call: TRBJ2-5; v_call: TRBV24-1
cdr3_aa: CASSRRRDSLYNEQFF; cdr3_nt: TGTGCCAGCAGCCGGAGAAGGGACAGCCTCTACAATGAGCAGTTCTTC; clone_size: .; d_call: TRBD1; j_call: TRBJ2-1; v_call: TRBV14
cdr3_aa: CASSEGTGTDNSPLHF; cdr3_nt: TGCGCCAGCAGCGAAGGGACAGGGACAGATAATTCACCCCTCCACTTT; clone_size: .; d_call: TRBD1; j_call: TRBJ1-6; v_call: TRBV5-1
cdr3_aa: CASTPGQGIYGYTF; cdr3_nt: TGTGCCAGTACCCCGGGCCAGGGGATCTATGGCTACACCTTC; clone_size: .; d_call: .; j_call: TRBJ1-2; v_call: TRBV19
cdr3_aa: CASSKASGGTDTQYF; cdr3_nt: TGCGCCAGCAGCAAAGCTAGCGGGGGCACAGATACGCAGTATTTT; clone_size: .; d_call: TRBD2; j_call: TRBJ2-3; v_call: TRBV5-1
cdr3_aa: CASSTDRDYGYTF; cdr3_nt: TGTGCCAGTAGCACCGACAGGGACTATGGCTACACCTTC; clone_size: .; d_call: TRBD1; j_call: TRBJ1-2; v_call: TRBV19
cdr3_aa: CASSYSGSDLTNTGELFF; cdr3_nt: TGTGCCAGCAGTTATAGCGGATCCGACCTTACGAACACCGGGGAGCTGTTTTTT; clone_size: .; d_call: .; j_call: TRBJ2-2; v_call: TRBV27
cdr3_aa: CASSFKRGVSYEQYF; cdr3_nt: TGTGCCAGCAGTTTTAAGCGGGGAGTTTCCTACGAGCAGTACTTC; clone_size: .; d_call: TRBD2; j_call: TRBJ2-7; v_call: TRBV28
cdr3_aa: CASGGGGAYNEQFF; cdr3_nt: TGCGCCAGCGGTGGCGGGGGGGCCTACAATGAGCAGTTCTTC; clone_size: once; d_call: TRBD2; j_call: TRBJ2-1; v_call: TRBV5-1
cdr3_aa: CASSPPGTTNSPLHF; cdr3_nt: TGTGCCAGCAGCCCTCCCGGGACAACTAATTCACCCCTCCACTTT; clone_size: .; d_call: .; j_call: TRBJ1-6; v_call: TRBV9
cdr3_aa: CAIQDSGNQPQHF; cdr3_nt: TGTGCCATCCAGGACAGTGGCAATCAGCCCCAGCATTTT; clone_size: .; d_call: .; j_call: TRBJ1-5; v_call: TRBV7-9
cdr3_aa: CASSLDRERSPLHF; cdr3_nt: TGCGCCAGCAGCTTGGACAGGGAACGGTCACCCCTCCACTTT; clone_size: .; d_call: TRBD1; j_call: TRBJ1-6; v_call: TRBV10-2
cdr3_aa: CASSGGQGFYGYTF; cdr3_nt: TGTGCCAGCAGTGGAGGACAGGGGTTCTATGGCTACACCTTC; clone_size: .; d_call: TRBD1; j_call: TRBJ1-2; v_call: TRBV2
cdr3_aa: CAWNRVYTEAFF; cdr3_nt: TGTGCCTGGAACAGGGTGTACACTGAAGCTTTCTTT; clone_size: once; d_call: .; j_call: TRBJ1-1; v_call: TRBV30
cdr3_aa: CASRRGWGANYEQYF; cdr3_nt: TGTGCCAGCAGACGGGGGTGGGGAGCCAACTACGAGCAGTACTTC; clone_size: .; d_call: .; j_call: TRBJ2-7; v_call: TRBV6-5
cdr3_aa: CASSSRTGNNEQFF; cdr3_nt: TGCGCCAGCAGCTCACGGACAGGGAACAATGAGCAGTTCTTC; clone_size: .; d_call: TRBD1; j_call: TRBJ2-1; v_call: TRBV5-1
cdr3_aa: CASSTGDRLRYGYTF; cdr3_nt: TGTGCCAGCAGCACCGGGGACAGGTTAAGATATGGCTACACCTTC; clone_size: .; d_call: TRBD1; j_call: TRBJ1-2; v_call: TRBV5-4
cdr3_aa: CASSTQGGAEGYTF; cdr3_nt: TGTGCCAGTAGTACTCAAGGGGGGGCAGAAGGCTACACCTTC; clone_size: .; d_call: .; j_call: TRBJ1-2; v_call: TRBV19
cdr3_aa: CASSLRGGGALSGEQYF; cdr3_nt: TGCGCCAGCAGCTTGCGCGGGGGCGGGGCCTTATCAGGGGAGCAGTACTTC; clone_size: .; d_call: .; j_call: TRBJ2-7; v_call: TRBV5-1
cdr3_aa: CASSLVGGETDTQYF; cdr3_nt: TGCGCCAGCAGCTTGGTCGGTGGGGAGACAGATACGCAGTATTTT; clone_size: .; d_call: .; j_call: TRBJ2-3; v_call: TRBV5-1
cdr3_aa: CASSQGQVNEKLFF; cdr3_nt: TGCGCCAGCAGCCAAGGACAGGTTAATGAAAAACTGTTTTTT; clone_size: .; d_call: .; j_call: TRBJ1-4; v_call: TRBV4-1
cdr3_aa: CATSDPGTAPGEQYF; cdr3_nt: TGTGCCACCAGCGACCCCGGGACAGCGCCCGGTGAGCAGTACTTC; clone_size: .; d_call: TRBD1; j_call: TRBJ2-7; v_call: TRBV15
cdr3_aa: CASSSRGTDGYNEQFF; cdr3_nt: TGTGCCAGCAGCTCGCGAGGGACAGACGGTTACAATGAGCAGTTCTTC; clone_size: .; d_call: TRBD1; j_call: TRBJ2-1; v_call: TRBV11-3
cdr3_aa: CASSPRTGRNTEAFF; cdr3_nt: TGTGCCAGCAGCCCACGGACAGGGCGGAACACTGAAGCTTTCTTT; clone_size: once; d_call: TRBD1; j_call: TRBJ1-1; v_call: TRBV13
cdr3_aa: CASSQGWSRQNYGYTF; cdr3_nt: TGTGCCAGCAGCCAAGGTTGGTCTCGACAAAACTATGGCTACACCTTC; clone_size: .; d_call: .; j_call: TRBJ1-2; v_call: TRBV4-2
cdr3_aa: CASSDPGGGNEQYF; cdr3_nt: TGTGCCAGCAGCGACCCCGGGGGGGGAAACGAGCAGTACTTC; clone_size: .; d_call: TRBD2; j_call: TRBJ2-7; v_call: TRBV5-4
cdr3_aa: CASSEMLGMDTQYF; cdr3_nt: TGTGCCAGCAGTGAAATGCTGGGCATGGATACGCAGTATTTT; clone_size: .; d_call: .; j_call: TRBJ2-3; v_call: TRBV6-1
cdr3_aa: CASSYPASGGETQYF; cdr3_nt: TGTGCCAGCAGTTACCCGGCTAGCGGGGGGGAGACCCAGTACTTC; clone_size: .; d_call: TRBD2; j_call: TRBJ2-5; v_call: TRBV6-5
cdr3_aa: CASSQDTTGGAGTEAFF; cdr3_nt: TGTGCCAGCAGCCAGGACACGACAGGGGGCGCCGGGACTGAAGCTTTCTTT; clone_size: .; d_call: TRBD1; j_call: TRBJ1-1; v_call: TRBV4-2
cdr3_aa: CSVYDRVSNNEQFF; cdr3_nt: TGCAGCGTTTATGACAGGGTGTCGAACAATGAGCAGTTCTTC; clone_size: once; d_call: TRBD1; j_call: TRBJ2-1; v_call: TRBV29-1
cdr3_aa: CAISVRGDTEAFF; cdr3_nt: TGTGCCATCAGTGTACGGGGAGACACTGAAGCTTTCTTT; clone_size: .; d_call: .; j_call: TRBJ1-1; v_call: TRBV10-3
cdr3_aa: CSVMLWGDNEQFF; cdr3_nt: TGCAGCGTCATGTTGTGGGGCGACAATGAGCAGTTCTTC; clone_size: .; d_call: .; j_call: TRBJ2-1; v_call: TRBV29-1
cdr3_aa: CATQVTGIGYGYTF; cdr3_nt: TGTGCCACCCAGGTGACGGGGATCGGCTATGGCTACACCTTC; clone_size: .; d_call: .; j_call: TRBJ1-2; v_call: TRBV2
cdr3_aa: CASSAAQGWRNYGYTF; cdr3_nt: TGTGCCAGCAGCGCCGCTCAGGGGTGGCGCAACTATGGCTACACCTTC; clone_size: .; d_call: .; j_call: TRBJ1-2; v_call: TRBV9
cdr3_aa: CASSQSPLAGGTTQYF; cdr3_nt: TGCGCCAGCAGCCAATCACCCCTCGCCGGGGGAACTACGCAGTATTTT; clone_size: .; d_call: .; j_call: TRBJ2-3; v_call: TRBV4-1
cdr3_aa: CASSLGTAGAFF; cdr3_nt: TGTGCCAGCAGTTTAGGGACAGCCGGGGCTTTCTTT; clone_size: .; d_call: TRBD1; j_call: TRBJ1-1; v_call: TRBV28
cdr3_aa: CSVGGGQETQYEQYF; cdr3_nt: TGCAGCGTTGGGGGGGGACAGGAGACACAATACGAGCAGTACTTC; clone_size: .; d_call: .; j_call: TRBJ2-7; v_call: TRBV29-1
cdr3_aa: CASSYSRGLANYGYTF; cdr3_nt: TGTGCCAGCAGTTACTCGAGGGGGTTAGCTAACTATGGCTACACCTTC; clone_size: .; d_call: .; j_call: TRBJ1-2; v_call: TRBV6-6
cdr3_aa: CAFTRGNTDTQYF; cdr3_nt: TGTGCCTTCACCCGGGGGAACACAGATACGCAGTATTTT; clone_size: .; d_call: .; j_call: TRBJ2-3; v_call: TRBV30
cdr3_aa: CASLQGVLTGELFF; cdr3_nt: TGTGCCAGTTTACAGGGAGTTTTGACCGGGGAGCTGTTTTTT; clone_size: .; d_call: .; j_call: TRBJ2-2; v_call: TRBV6-5
cdr3_aa: CSASKGPSQETQYF; cdr3_nt: TGCAGTGCTAGTAAGGGGCCTTCCCAAGAGACCCAGTACTTC; clone_size: .; d_call: .; j_call: TRBJ2-5; v_call: TRBV20-1
cdr3_aa: CASNTGRAGELFF; cdr3_nt: TGTGCCAGCAATACAGGGAGGGCCGGGGAGCTGTTTTTT; clone_size: .; d_call: .; j_call: TRBJ2-2; v_call: TRBV27
cdr3_aa: CATSDFGNEQFF; cdr3_nt: TGTGCCACCAGTGATTTCGGCAATGAGCAGTTCTTC; clone_size: .; d_call: .; j_call: TRBJ2-1; v_call: TRBV24-1
cdr3_aa: CASSTRARENTEAFF; cdr3_nt: TGTGCCAGCAGTACCAGAGCCAGGGAGAACACTGAAGCTTTCTTT; clone_size: once; d_call: .; j_call: TRBJ1-1; v_call: TRBV6-5
cdr3_aa: CASSQQSGTGGYQPQHF; cdr3_nt: TGCGCCAGCAGCCAACAATCCGGGACAGGGGGCTACCAGCCCCAGCATTTT; clone_size: .; d_call: TRBD1; j_call: TRBJ1-5; v_call: TRBV4-1
cdr3_aa: CASSPGAGTQYF; cdr3_nt: TGTGCCAGCTCACCAGGCGCAGGGACCCAGTACTTC; clone_size: .; d_call: .; j_call: TRBJ2-5; v_call: TRBV18